This TCR beta chain came from a study of blood T cell repertoires in COVID-19. The wider study: Sample material is recorded as cDNA or gDNA derived from T cells, B-cell-depleted T cells, or PBMCs.

Participant reports of clinical history set cohort assignment. For recovered donors of Cohort 3, there were two negative PCRs, clearance, or symptom resolution. The authors' processing: By means of reference gene primer amplification, nucleated cell counts were estimated. The method was immunoSEQ multiplex PCR; TCRdb's version includes in-frame clones alone and lacks a portion of them. V, J and clone size reflect that table, while D and trimming were determined from the DNA. The sample records about 150,000 clones, 84% being singletons. This TCR came from a woman between 50 and 59 years old who had recovered from COVID-19. The sequenced material came from PBMCs or T cells enriched from blood (not recorded which).

The CDR3 is CASSLVTTMNTEAFF. As DNA, the CDR3 is TGTGCCAGCAGCTTGGTGACGACAATGAACACTGAAGCTTTCTTT. This chain connects TRBV5-4 to TRBJ1-1; D remains ambiguous. Trimming removed 0 bases at V and 0 bases at J, with 9 bases between. This CDR3 has 15 residues. The germline V gene encodes CDR1 SGHNT and CDR2 YYREEE (reference sequence).